This note documents a single T cell receptor beta chain sequence. Its antigen is not known. Time point meaning: late sampling 161 to 241 days after vaccination in a few convalescent patients. Treatment defined: approximately nine-day PBMC culture with coronavirus spike peptide pools or control peptides (ViraFEST assay). This CDR3 contains 16 residues. In germline, CDR1 is SGHTA, CDR2 FQGNSA. J lost 10 bases, V lost 5 bases, and 11 bases had no gene match. This record belongs to a study of vaccination and CD4 T cells after COVID-19. Scientists ran DNA taken from cultured CD4+ T cells through the Oncomine TCR Beta short-read assay for sequencing. TCRdb fed the PCR reads into MiXCR, producing one record per CDR3 protein. Of tens of thousands of distinct CDR3 sequences listed, around two fifths were seen once; the top ten hold 25% to 30%.

The chain joins TRBV7-2 to TRBJ1-6, with 10 positions matching TRBD1. This sequence originates from a human donor who had recovered from COVID-19. This specimen consisted of CD4+ T cells from blood, cultured in vitro, obtained about 7 months after SARS-CoV-2 vaccination. CDR3 sequence reads: CASSQPRQGARSPLHF. The CDR3 DNA follows: TGTGCCAGCAGCCAACCTAGACAGGGGGCGCGATCACCCCTCCACTTT.